These T cell receptor beta chains were read from a single sample in a study of patients and donors after allogeneic stem cell transplantation. TCRdb fed the RT-PCR reads into MiXCR, producing one record per CDR3 protein. The sample has roughly 880,000 distinct CDR3 sequences; over 15% are singletons. Sequencing was carried out using blood, either unsorted or a sorted T cell fraction (not recorded which). The receptors were sampled from a human donor who was either an allogeneic HSCT recipient or a stem cell or donor lymphocyte infusion donor (not recorded which). It is not recorded whose cells these are; they may come from a transplant donor. CDR3s include the opening cysteine and the closing phenylalanine or tryptophan. Fields, in order: J gene, D gene, clone size, V gene, CDR3 DNA, CDR3 protein. The D gene is left open where the match is weak. Size tells how often a clone was seen (once, few, many) or the class of an expanded clone, and some rows leave it out.

TRBJ2-5 TRBD2 - TRBV12-3/TRBV12-4 TGTGCCAGCAGTTCTGGACTAGCGGGAGCCCAGGAGACCCAGTACTTC CASSSGLAGAQETQYF
TRBJ2-7 - few TRBV29-1 TGCAGCGTTGGTGGCGGCTACTCCTACGAGCAGTACTTC CSVGGGYSYEQYF
TRBJ2-5 - - TRBV3-1 TGTGCCAGCAGTCCCTCCGGGACCGGAAAGACCCAGTACTTC CASSPSGTGKTQYF
TRBJ1-2 TRBD1 - TRBV7-8 TGTGCCAGCAGCCCGAGGGGACAGACGGCCCATGGCTACACCTTC CASSPRGQTAHGYTF
TRBJ1-6 - - TRBV20-1 TGCAGTGCTACGGGGGGAGCCTCACCCCTCCACTTT CSATGGASPLHF
TRBJ1-1 TRBD1 - TRBV5-6 TGTGCCAGCAGCCAAAACAGGGGTGGCACTGAAGCTTTCTTT CASSQNRGGTEAFF
TRBJ2-6 - - TRBV7-9 TGTGCCAGCAGTCGCCCTTCGGGGGCCAACGTCCTGACTTTC CASSRPSGANVLTF
TRBJ2-1 - many TRBV5-5 TGTGCCAGCAGCTTGTTCGGGACCGGGTCCTACAATGAGCAGTTCTTC CASSLFGTGSYNEQFF
TRBJ2-7 - few TRBV9 TGTGCCAGCAGCGTAGCTCTCAGCTCCTACGAGCAGTACTTC CASSVALSSYEQYF
TRBJ2-1 TRBD2 many TRBV27 TGTGCCAGCAGGGGGGGGAGCTCCTACAATGAGCAGTTCTTC CASRGGSSYNEQFF
TRBJ2-6 TRBD1 many TRBV10-3 TGTGCCATCAGTACAGGGGGCCCTAGCTCTGGGGCCAACGTCCTGACTTTC CAISTGGPSSGANVLTF
TRBJ1-2 - once TRBV19 TGTGCCAGTAGTATCCCCCGCGGAATCGACTATGGCTACACCTTC CASSIPRGIDYGYTF
TRBJ2-5 - - TRBV24-1 TGTGCCACCAGTGACCTCGACCCGAAGGAGACCCAGTACTTC CATSDLDPKETQYF
TRBJ2-5 TRBD2 few TRBV5-1 TGCGCCAGCAAATCGACTAGCGGGGGGGCCGGGGAGACCCAGTACTTC CASKSTSGGAGETQYF
TRBJ1-1 TRBD1 few TRBV20-1 TGCAGTGCTAGAGGGACAGGGAACGACATGAACACTGAAGCTTTCTTT CSARGTGNDMNTEAFF
TRBJ2-3 - - TRBV10-3 TGTGCCATCACCGGGACATTTGGGGCATCAACAGATACGCAGAATTTT CAITGTFGASTDTQNF
TRBJ2-2 - few TRBV6-2/TRBV6-3 TGTGCCAGCAGTTACAGGCAGGGGTTCAACACCGGGGAGCTGTTTTTT CASSYRQGFNTGELFF
TRBJ1-2 - - TRBV5-4 TGTGCCAGCAGCCCGTCATTGGGCTATGGCTACACCTTC CASSPSLGYGYTF
TRBJ2-1 - few TRBV6-1 TGTGCCAGCAGCGTAACATGGACTACCCCCAATGAGCAGTTCTTC CASSVTWTTPNEQFF
TRBJ1-5 - many TRBV5-1 TGTGCCAGCAGCAGGGGCGATAGCAATCAGCCCCAGCATTTT CASSRGDSNQPQHF
TRBJ2-7 - - TRBV24-1 TGTGCCACCGGTGATTCCGGGACGGGCGGCTACGAGCAGTACTTC CATGDSGTGGYEQYF
TRBJ2-2 - - TRBV9 TGTGCCAGCAGCGAACGGGACGTAGACACCGGGGAGCTGTTTTTT CASSERDVDTGELFF
TRBJ2-7 - - TRBV14 TGTGCCAGCAGCCAAGTGTTATGGGGGAACTCCTACGAGCAGTACTTC CASSQVLWGNSYEQYF
TRBJ2-1 - few TRBV27 TGTGCCAGCAGTCCCCCGGGATCCCGCTCCTACAATGAGCAGTTCTTC CASSPPGSRSYNEQFF
TRBJ2-1 TRBD2 - TRBV20-1 TGCAGTGCTACCTCCCCGGGAGGCAGGGTTATCAATGAGCAGTTCTTC CSATSPGGRVINEQFF
TRBJ2-7 TRBD2 few TRBV4-2 TGTGCCAGCAGCCAAGAATTAGCGGGAGCCTACGAGCAGTACTTC CASSQELAGAYEQYF
TRBJ2-3 - - TRBV5-1 TGCGCCAGCAGCTGGACGGGGGCCCGCACAGATACGCAGTATTTT CASSWTGARTDTQYF
TRBJ2-1 - few TRBV4-2 TGTGCCAGCAGCCACCCCACTGACGGGACTCACTCCTACAATGAGCAGTTCTTC CASSHPTDGTHSYNEQFF
TRBJ1-2 - many TRBV5-6 TGTGCCAGCAGCGCGGGGAGGTATGGCTACACCTTC CASSAGRYGYTF
TRBJ2-3 TRBD2 few TRBV24-1 TGTGCCACCAGCTTGCGGGGGTTTAGCACAGATACGCAGTATTTT CATSLRGFSTDTQYF
TRBJ2-7 TRBD1 - TRBV11-2 TGTGCCAGCTCAGGGGACAGGGGTCCATACGAGCAGTACTTC CASSGDRGPYEQYF
TRBJ1-5 - many TRBV12-3/TRBV12-4 TGTGCCAGCAGCCCCGACAGTTATCAGCCCCAGCATTTT CASSPDSYQPQHF
TRBJ2-3 TRBD2 - TRBV3-1 TGTGCCAGCAGCCCTGGGACTAGCGGGGGGCATACGCAGTATTTT CASSPGTSGGHTQYF
TRBJ2-7 - - TRBV6-5 TGTGCCAGCAGTTACGGGGACTCTACCTACGAGCAGTACTTC CASSYGDSTYEQYF
TRBJ2-4 TRBD1 - TRBV12-3/TRBV12-4 TGTGCCAGCAGACTTGGACAGGGAAACATTCAGTACTTC CASRLGQGNIQYF
TRBJ1-3 - many TRBV12-3/TRBV12-4 TGTGCCAGCAGCTTTTTAAACACCATATATTTT CASSFLNTIYF
TRBJ2-3 TRBD1 - TRBV5-1 TGCGCCAGCACAACAGGGGGATCAGATACGCAGTATTTT CASTTGGSDTQYF
TRBJ1-2 - few TRBV20-1 TGCAGTGCTATCCCGGGGGCGCGGGGCTACACCTTC CSAIPGARGYTF
TRBJ2-3 - - TRBV5-1 TGCGCCAGCAGCTTGGAACCGGGAACAGATACGCAGTATTTT CASSLEPGTDTQYF
TRBJ2-3 TRBD2 - TRBV12-3/TRBV12-4 TGTGCCAGCAAGCGGGGGAGGAGCACAGATACGCAGTATTTT CASKRGRSTDTQYF
TRBJ2-3 - - TRBV4-3 TGCGCCAGCAGCCAAGATCTTACGCGGGGGCCTACTAGCACAGATACGCAGTATTTT CASSQDLTRGPTSTDTQYF
TRBJ2-6 TRBD1 - TRBV4-2 TGTGCCAGCAGCCCCCGGACAGGGGGGTACTTTGACTCTGGGGCCAACGTCCTGACTTTC CASSPRTGGYFDSGANVLTF
TRBJ2-2 - - TRBV7-9 TGTGCCAGCAGCTTAAAGGGGCTCAACGGGGAGCTGTTTTTT CASSLKGLNGELFF
TRBJ2-7 TRBD1 - TRBV6-6 TGTGCCAGCGCATGGGACAGCCAAGGCGAGCAGTACTTC CASAWDSQGEQYF
TRBJ1-4 - - TRBV10-3 TGTGCCATCAGTGGAATGGGGCCCGGACCTAATGAAAAACTGTTTTTT CAISGMGPGPNEKLFF
TRBJ1-2 TRBD1 - TRBV10-3 TGTGCCATCAGTGAGCAGACAGGGCCCTATGGCTACACCTTC CAISEQTGPYGYTF
TRBJ1-1 - many TRBV12-3/TRBV12-4 TGTGCCAGCAGTTTAAGTGGAAAGAACACTGAAGCTTTCTTT CASSLSGKNTEAFF
TRBJ2-7 - - TRBV11-2 TGTGCCAGCAGTGACCGGGGCCCTTTCTACGAGCAGTACTTC CASSDRGPFYEQYF
TRBJ2-2 - - TRBV15 TGTGCCACCAGAGTTGGGGGGAACACCGGGGAGCTGTTTTTT CATRVGGNTGELFF
TRBJ2-7 TRBD2 few TRBV3-1 TGTGCCAGCAGCCAAGAGTATGAGACTAGCGGGCGTGACTCCTACGAGCAGTACTTC CASSQEYETSGRDSYEQYF
TRBJ1-1 - once TRBV30 TGTGCCTGGAGTGTAGAGGTGGGGCGGAGGGCTGAAGCTTTCTTT CAWSVEVGRRAEAFF